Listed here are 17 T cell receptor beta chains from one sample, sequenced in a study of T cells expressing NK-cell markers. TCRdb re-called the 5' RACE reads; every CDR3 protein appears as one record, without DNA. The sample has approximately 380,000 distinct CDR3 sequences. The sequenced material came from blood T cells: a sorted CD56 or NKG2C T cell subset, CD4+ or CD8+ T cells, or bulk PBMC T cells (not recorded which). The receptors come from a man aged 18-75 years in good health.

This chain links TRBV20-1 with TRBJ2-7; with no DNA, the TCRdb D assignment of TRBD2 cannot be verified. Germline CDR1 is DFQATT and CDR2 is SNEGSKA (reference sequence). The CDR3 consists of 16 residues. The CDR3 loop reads CSARGLAGEGSYEQYF.

CDR3 sequence: CASSPRGRGANTEAFF. The chain combines TRBV11-2 with TRBJ1-1; TCRdb's D call, TRBD1, is unchecked because there is no DNA. The V gene's germline CDR1 is SGHAT and CDR2 FQNNGV. The CDR3 spans 16 residues.

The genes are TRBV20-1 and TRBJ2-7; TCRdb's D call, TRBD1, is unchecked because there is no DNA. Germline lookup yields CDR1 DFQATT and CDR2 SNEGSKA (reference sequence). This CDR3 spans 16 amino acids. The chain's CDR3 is CSARDRTGTPLYEQYF.

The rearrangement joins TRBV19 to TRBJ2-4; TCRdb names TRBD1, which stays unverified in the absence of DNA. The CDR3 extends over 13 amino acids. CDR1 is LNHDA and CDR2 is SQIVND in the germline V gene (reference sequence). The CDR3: CASSIDRADIQYF.

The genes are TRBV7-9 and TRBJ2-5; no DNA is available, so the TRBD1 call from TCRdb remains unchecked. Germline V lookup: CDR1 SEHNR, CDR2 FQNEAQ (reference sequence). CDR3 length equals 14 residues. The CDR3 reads CASSLEVGTETQYF.

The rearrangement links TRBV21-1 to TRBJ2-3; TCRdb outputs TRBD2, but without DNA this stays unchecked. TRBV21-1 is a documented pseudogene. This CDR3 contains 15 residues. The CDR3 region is CASGETSGSTDTQYF.

The CDR3 here is CASSSLAGGPNTGELFF. The rearrangement uses TRBV7-8 and TRBJ2-2; TCRdb proposes TRBD2, but this gene call is untestable without DNA. Germline V gene lookup returns CDR1 SGHVS and CDR2 FQNEAQ. The CDR3 has 17 residues.

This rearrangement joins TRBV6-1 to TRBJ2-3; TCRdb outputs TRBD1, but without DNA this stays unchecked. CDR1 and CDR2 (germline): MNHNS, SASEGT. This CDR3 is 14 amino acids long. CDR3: CASTLQGKTDTQYF.

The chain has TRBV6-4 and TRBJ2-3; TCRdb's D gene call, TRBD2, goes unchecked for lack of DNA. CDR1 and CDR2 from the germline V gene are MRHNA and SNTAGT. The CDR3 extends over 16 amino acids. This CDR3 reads CAKGRLAGNTTDTQYF.

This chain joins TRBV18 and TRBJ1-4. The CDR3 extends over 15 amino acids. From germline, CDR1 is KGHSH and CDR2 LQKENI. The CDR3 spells CASSTRRATNEKLFF.

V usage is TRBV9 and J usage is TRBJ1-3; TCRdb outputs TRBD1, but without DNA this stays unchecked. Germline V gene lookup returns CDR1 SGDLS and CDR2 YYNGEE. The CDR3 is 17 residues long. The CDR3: CASSPGTGSFPGNTIYF.

CDR3: CASSRTSGGKNIQYF. The chain is built from TRBV19 and TRBJ2-4; TCRdb's D gene call, TRBD2, goes unchecked for lack of DNA. CDR1 is LNHDA and CDR2 is SQIVND in the germline V gene (reference sequence). CDR3 length: 15 amino acids.

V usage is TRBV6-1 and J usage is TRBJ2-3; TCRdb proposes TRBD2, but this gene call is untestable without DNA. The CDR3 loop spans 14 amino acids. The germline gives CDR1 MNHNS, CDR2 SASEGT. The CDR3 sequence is CASRGLAGLDTQYF.

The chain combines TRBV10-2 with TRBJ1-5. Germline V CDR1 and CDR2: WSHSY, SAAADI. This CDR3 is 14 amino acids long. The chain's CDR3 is CASSESFGDQPQHF.

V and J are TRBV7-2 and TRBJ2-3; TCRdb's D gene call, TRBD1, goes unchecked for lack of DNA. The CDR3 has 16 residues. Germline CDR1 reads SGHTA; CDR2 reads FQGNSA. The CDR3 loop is CASSLMWGQEPDTQYF.

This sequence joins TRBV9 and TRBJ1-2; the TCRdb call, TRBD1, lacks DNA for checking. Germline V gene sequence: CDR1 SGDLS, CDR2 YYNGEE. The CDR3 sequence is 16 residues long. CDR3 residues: CASSGGFPGQKYGYTF.

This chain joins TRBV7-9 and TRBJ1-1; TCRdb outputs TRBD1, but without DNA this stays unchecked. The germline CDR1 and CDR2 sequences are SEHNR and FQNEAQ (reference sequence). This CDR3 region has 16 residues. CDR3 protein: CASSLGGRGGNTEAFF.